The 25 T cell receptor beta chains below come from one sample, sequenced in a study of shared clonotypes between healthy human individuals. Profiled with immunoSEQ multiplex PCR; TCRdb holds only in-frame clones, not every one. The table lists about 520,000 clones, over 70% of them singletons. What was sequenced was PBMCs. These receptors were taken from a woman aged 40 to 49 in good health. Some clones in this sample may be carry-over from other donors' samples.

The chain carries TRBV29-1 and TRBJ2-7, with D perhaps given as TRBD1 or TRBD2 (6 bases each). V was trimmed by 6 bases and J by 4 bases, leaving 19 bases between them. This CDR3 is built from 14 residues. CDR1 SQVTM and CDR2 ANQGSEA come from the germline V gene. The CDR3 loop reads CSVLQMGGGYEQYF. The CDR3 nucleotides read TGCAGCGTCCTACAGATGGGGGGCGGGTACGAGCAGTACTTC.

The rearrangement uses TRBV10-1 and TRBJ2-3; TRBD1 matches 9 bases. Germline values: CDR1 WNHNN, CDR2 SYGVQD (reference sequence). V lost 6 bases and J lost 1; bases outside the gene matches: 2. The CDR3 has 14 amino acids. The CDR3 region is CASSRDRGTDTQYF. DNA for the CDR3: TGCGCCAGCAGCCGGGACAGGGGCACAGATACGCAGTATTTT.

This clone was counted a few times. The chain joins TRBV7-9 to TRBJ1-5; D is unclear. CDR1 is SEHNR, CDR2 FQNEAQ, per germline (reference sequence). Trimming pared 5 bases from V and 6 bases from J, leaving 11 bases between. This CDR3 is 13 amino acids long. DNA of the CDR3: TGTGCCAGCAGCCGAGTAATAGGTCAGCCCCAGCATTTT. It encodes CASSRVIGQPQHF.

The V gene is TRBV30, the J gene TRBJ1-5; 8 nucleotides agree with TRBD1. Germline V gives CDR1 GTSNPN, CDR2 SVGIG (reference sequence). V gave up 3 bases and J gave up 3 bases; unmatched junction bases: 4. The CDR3 length is 14 residues. CDR3 region: CAWSGDRYNQPQHF. The CDR3 DNA is TGTGCCTGGAGCGGGGACAGGTACAATCAGCCCCAGCATTTT.

The V call is TRBV5-4, the J call TRBJ2-7, with 7 bases that match TRBD2. Germline-derived CDR1 and CDR2 are SGHNT and YYREEE (reference sequence). This CDR3 contains 17 residues. The V segment lost 4 bases and the J segment 4 bases; nucleotides outside the gene matches: 17. This CDR3 is CASSPAPTGTNSYEQYF. CDR3 DNA sequence: TGTGCCAGCAGCCCCGCCCCAACCGGGACTAACTCTTACGAGCAGTACTTC. Full variable domain (rest looked up from reference TRBV5-4 and TRBJ2-7): ETGVTQSPTHLIKTRGQQVTLRCSSQSGHNTVSWYQQALGQGPQFIFQYYREEENGRGNFPPRFSGLQFPNYSSELNVNALELDDSALYLCASSPAPTGTNSYEQYFGPGTRLTVT.

The chain couples TRBV28 to TRBJ2-2; D unclear. The CDR3 is 19 residues long. With 1 base removed from V and 1 base from J, the gap between germline ends came to 19 bases. Germline V gives CDR1 MDHEN, CDR2 SYDVKM. The CDR3 loop is CASSLFRAGRAWNTGELFF. CDR3 nucleotides: TGTGCCAGCAGTTTATTTAGGGCAGGACGCGCCTGGAACACCGGGGAGCTGTTTTTT. The entire variable domain, with the rest obtained from reference TRBV28 and TRBJ2-2, is as follows: DVKVTQSSRYLVKRTGEKVFLECVQDMDHENMFWYRQDPGLGLRLIYFSYDVKMKEKGDIPEGYSVSREKKERFSLILESASTNQTSMYLCASSLFRAGRAWNTGELFFGEGSRLTVL.

The chain combines TRBV6-1 with TRBJ2-3; D ambiguous. Trimming removed 6 bases at V and 6 bases at J, with 13 bases between. This CDR3 spans 13 amino acids. The germline gives CDR1 MNHNS, CDR2 SASEGT. CDR3 DNA: TGTGCCAGCAGCGCTGCCGAAACGGATACGCAGTATTTT. Translating it yields CASSAAETDTQYF.

The V call is TRBV6-4, the J call TRBJ2-3; possibly TRBD1 for D (7 bases). V was trimmed by 2 bases and J by 3 bases, leaving 12 bases between them. The CDR3 has 15 residues. Germline values: CDR1 MRHNA, CDR2 SNTAGT. CDR3 protein: CASSDGAGGTDTQYF. In nucleotides, the CDR3 is TGTGCCAGCAGTGACGGGGCAGGGGGGACAGATACGCAGTATTTT.

The chain combines TRBV5-1 with TRBJ2-5, with 7 positions matching TRBD1. CDR3 length equals 13 residues. The germline V gene encodes CDR1 SGHRS and CDR2 YFSETQ. The trim removed 0 bases at V and 5 bases at J, leaving 1 base unmatched. CDR3 region: CASSLEGAETQYF. In DNA, the CDR3 is TGCGCCAGCAGCTTGGAGGGGGCTGAGACCCAGTACTTC.

This clone was detected once. V usage is TRBV11-2 and J usage is TRBJ2-3; a weak D match, TRBD1 (5 bases). Trimming shortened V by 1 base and J by 4 bases, and 12 bases separated the two germline ends. The CDR3 contains 15 residues. Germline CDR1 reads SGHAT; CDR2 reads FQNNGV. CDR3 amino acids: CASSLGGLDSDTQYF. The CDR3 DNA reads as TGTGCCAGCAGCTTAGGGGGCCTAGACTCAGATACGCAGTATTTT. The entire variable domain, with the rest obtained from reference TRBV11-2 and TRBJ2-3, is as follows: EAGVAQSPRYKIIEKRQSVAFWCNPISGHATLYWYQQILGQGPKLLIQFQNNGVVDDSQLPKDRFSAERLKGVDSTLKIQPAKLEDSAVYLCASSLGGLDSDTQYFGPGTRLTVL.

The chain joins TRBV4-1 to TRBJ2-7; D gene unclear. Germline V gives CDR1 MGHRA, CDR2 YSYEKL. Trimming shortened V by 0 bases and J by 3 bases, and 9 bases separated the two germline ends. The CDR3 length is 14 residues. CDR3 sequence: CASSQDYSSYEQYF. CDR3 bases: TGCGCCAGCAGCCAAGATTACAGCAGCTACGAGCAGTACTTC.

The chain has TRBV2 and TRBJ2-7, with 7 bases fitting TRBD2. Germline loops: CDR1 SNHLY, CDR2 FYNNEI. V gave up 3 bases and J gave up 4 bases; unmatched junction bases: 6. The CDR3 is 14 residues long. As DNA, the CDR3 is TGTGCCAGCAGTGAGGAACTAGCGCTATACGAGCAGTACTTC. It is translated as CASSEELALYEQYF. The entire variable domain, with the rest obtained from reference TRBV2 and TRBJ2-7, is as follows: EPEVTQTPSHQVTQMGQEVILRCVPISNHLYFYWYRQILGQKVEFLVSFYNNEISEKSEIFDDQFSVERPDGSNFTLKIRSTKLEDSAMYFCASSEELALYEQYFGPGTRLTVT.

This rearrangement joins TRBV6-5 to TRBJ2-1; 8 bases are a match to TRBD1. The ends lost 4 bases at V and 6 bases at J; junction bases unmatched: 11. The CDR3 extends over 16 amino acids. Germline CDR1 is MNHEY and CDR2 is SVGAGI. CDR3: CASSSLDRGGVNEQFF. Written as DNA, the CDR3 is TGTGCCAGCAGTTCCCTAGACAGGGGTGGGGTCAATGAGCAGTTCTTC.

The chain employs TRBV5-4 and TRBJ2-1; a possible D gene is TRBD2 (6 bases). The CDR3 totals 19 residues. V was trimmed by 0 bases and J by 0 bases, leaving 19 bases between them. Looked up from germline, CDR1 is SGHNT and CDR2 is YYREEE (reference sequence). The CDR3 protein is CASSLGSGYTMGSYNEQFF. For the CDR3, the DNA is TGTGCCAGCAGCTTGGGTAGCGGATATACCATGGGCTCCTACAATGAGCAGTTCTTC.

This chain joins TRBV25-1 and TRBJ2-7; 12 bases align to TRBD2. The germline gives CDR1 MGHDK, CDR2 SYGVNS. CDR3 size: 15 residues. V trimming: 6 bases; J trimming: 5 bases; junction bases outside the gene matches: 8. CDR3 sequence: CASSPRTSGNDEQYF. CDR3 nucleotides: TGTGCCAGCAGCCCGAGGACTAGCGGGAACGACGAGCAGTACTTC.

The J gene is TRBJ2-3, the V gene TRBV12-5; D gene unclear. Germline lookup yields CDR1 LGHNT and CDR2 FRNRAP. This CDR3 contains 14 residues. V shed 7 bases and J shed 1 base, with 12 bases lying between them. CDR3 DNA sequence: TGTGCTAGTGCCCTGGGTGCGGGCACAGATACGCAGTATTTT. It is translated as CASALGAGTDTQYF.

This clone was seen only once. The rearrangement uses TRBV6-5 and TRBJ2-7; TRBD1 agrees at 7 bases. The CDR3 has 15 amino acids. The V gene end was trimmed by 2 bases and the J gene end by 1 base; junction bases not matched to a gene: 5. Germline assignment: CDR1 MNHEY and CDR2 SVGAGI. Here the CDR3 reads CASSYRTGRSYEQYF. CDR3 nucleotides: TGTGCCAGCAGTTACCGGACAGGCCGTTCCTACGAGCAGTACTTC.

This chain uses TRBV7-8 with TRBJ1-5; no definite D call. CDR3 size: 16 residues. From germline, CDR1 is SGHVS and CDR2 FQNEAQ. Deletions cut 4 bases from V and 4 bases from J, with 17 bases between. The CDR3 reads CASSSTTRPGNQPQHF. The DNA for the CDR3 is TGTGCCAGCAGCTCCACGACCCGCCCCGGGAATCAGCCCCAGCATTTT.

This chain joins TRBV14 and TRBJ2-3; D is undetermined. V was clipped by 4 bases and J by 8 bases, with 10 bases between them. Germline V gives CDR1 SGHDN, CDR2 FVKESK. The CDR3 length is 12 residues. CDR3 in amino acids: CASSLDSVTQYF. For the CDR3, the DNA is TGTGCCAGCAGCCTCGACTCCGTTACGCAGTATTTT.

In its sample, this clone was seen once. This rearrangement joins TRBV5-4 to TRBJ2-7; a possible D gene is TRBD1 (5 bases). This CDR3 comprises 13 residues. Germline V gene data show CDR1 as SGHNT and CDR2 as YYREEE (reference sequence). V lost 0 bases, J lost 7 bases, and 11 bases lay in between. The DNA of the CDR3 is TGTGCCAGCAGCTTGGTTGCAGGGCGAGAGCAGTACTTC. Protein: CASSLVAGREQYF.

This clone was counted once. The gene calls are TRBV14 and TRBJ1-1; D is ambiguous. The V gene's germline CDR1 is SGHDN and CDR2 FVKESK. The V end lost 4 bases, the J end lost 1 base, and 10 bases lay between the germline ends. This CDR3 spans 14 amino acids. This CDR3 reads CASSPHLQNTEAFF. CDR3 nucleotides: TGTGCCAGCAGCCCCCATCTCCAGAACACTGAAGCTTTCTTT.

The chain uses TRBV5-6 and TRBJ2-6; D gene ambiguous. In germline, CDR1 is SGHDT, CDR2 YYEEEE. V was clipped by 4 bases and J by 4 bases, with 6 bases between them. CDR3 length equals 13 residues. The CDR3 sequence: CASSPIGANVLTF. DNA of the CDR3: TGTGCCAGCAGCCCGATCGGGGCCAACGTCCTGACTTTC.

V is TRBV19 and J is TRBJ1-4, with D tentatively TRBD1 (6 bases). Trimming shortened V by 5 bases and J by 8 bases, and 12 bases separated the two germline ends. Germline CDR1 is LNHDA and CDR2 is SQIVND (reference sequence). This CDR3 is built from 13 residues. The CDR3 sequence is CASSSLTGEKLFF. The CDR3 nucleotides read TGTGCCAGTAGTTCTCTGACAGGCGAAAAACTGTTTTTT.

This clone was seen a single time. V and J are TRBV2 and TRBJ2-1; TRBD2 matches 9 bases. The J segment lost 9 bases and the V segment lost 4 bases, leaving 10 bases of the junction unmatched. The CDR3 contains 15 residues. Germline CDR1 SNHLY, CDR2 FYNNEI. This chain's CDR3 is CASSVGIAGVGEQFF. The CDR3 DNA follows: TGTGCCAGCAGTGTTGGAATAGCGGGAGTGGGTGAGCAGTTCTTC.

The gene calls are TRBV5-1 and TRBJ2-1; a weak D match, TRBD1 (5 bases). V was cut by 0 bases and J by 6 bases, with 13 bases left in between. The V gene's germline CDR1 is SGHRS and CDR2 YFSETQ. The CDR3 sequence is 15 residues long. In DNA form, the CDR3 reads TGCGCCAGCAGCTTGGTTTGGGGCAGACCCAATGAGCAGTTCTTC. Translation gives CASSLVWGRPNEQFF.